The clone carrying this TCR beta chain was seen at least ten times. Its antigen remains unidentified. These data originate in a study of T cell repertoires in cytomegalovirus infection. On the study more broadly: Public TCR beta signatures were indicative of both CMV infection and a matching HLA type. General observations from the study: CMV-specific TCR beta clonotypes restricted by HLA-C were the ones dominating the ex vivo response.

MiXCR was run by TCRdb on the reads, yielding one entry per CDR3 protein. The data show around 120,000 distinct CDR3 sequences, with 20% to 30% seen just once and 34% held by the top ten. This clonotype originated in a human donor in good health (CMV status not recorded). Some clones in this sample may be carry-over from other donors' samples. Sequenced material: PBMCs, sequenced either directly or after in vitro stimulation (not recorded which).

The CDR3 loop is CASSSGLAGGPENEQFF. CDR3 nucleotides: TGTGCCAGCAGCTCGGGACTAGCGGGAGGGCCGGAAAATGAGCAGTTCTTC. The chain links TRBV7-6 to TRBJ2-1, with 16 nucleotides matching TRBD2. This CDR3 spans 17 amino acids. The junction had 7 bases not matched to a gene; V was cut back by 4 bases and J by 7 bases. Germline loops: CDR1 SGHVS, CDR2 FNYEAQ. The whole variable domain, remainder taken from reference TRBV7-6 and TRBJ2-1, is GAGVSQSPRYKVTKRGQDVALRCDPISGHVSLYWYRQALGQGPEFLTYFNYEAQQDKSGLPNDRFSAERPEGSISTLTIQRTEQRDSAMYRCASSSGLAGGPENEQFFGPGTRLTVL.